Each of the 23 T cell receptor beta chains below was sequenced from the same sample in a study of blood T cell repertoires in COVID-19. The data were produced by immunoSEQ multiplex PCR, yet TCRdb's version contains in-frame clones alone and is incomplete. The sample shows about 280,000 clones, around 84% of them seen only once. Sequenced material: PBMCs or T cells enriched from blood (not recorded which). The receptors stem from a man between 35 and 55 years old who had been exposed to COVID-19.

This CDR3 is CASSQLGPDTQYF. The CDR3 DNA reads as TGTGCCAGCAGCCAACTCGGTCCAGATACGCAGTATTTT. The chain has TRBV4-2 and TRBJ2-3, with no clear D. The ends were cut back, 2 bases at V and 4 bases at J, with 7 bases in the middle. This CDR3 has 13 residues. CDR1 is LGHNA and CDR2 is YNFKEQ in the germline V gene.

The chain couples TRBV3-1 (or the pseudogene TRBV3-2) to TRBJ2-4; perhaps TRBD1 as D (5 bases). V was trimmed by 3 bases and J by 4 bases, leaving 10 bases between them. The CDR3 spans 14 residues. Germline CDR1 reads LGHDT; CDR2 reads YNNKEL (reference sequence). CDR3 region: CASSHRAGKNIQYF. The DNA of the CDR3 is TGTGCCAGCAGCCACAGGGCAGGGAAAAACATTCAGTACTTC.

As DNA, the CDR3 is TGTGCCAGCAGCCCCCCGGGACAGGTTGGTGGCTACACCTTC. It is translated as CASSPPGQVGGYTF. The chain uses TRBV9 and TRBJ1-2; 8 bases are a match to TRBD1. Trimming at V came to 4 bases and at J to 7 bases, leaving 9 bases not matched to a gene. The V gene's germline CDR1 is SGDLS and CDR2 YYNGEE. CDR3 length: 14 amino acids.

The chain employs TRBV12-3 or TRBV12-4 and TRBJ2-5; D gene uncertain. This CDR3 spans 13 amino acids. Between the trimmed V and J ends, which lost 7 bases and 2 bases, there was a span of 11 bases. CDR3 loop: CASIGGNQETQYF. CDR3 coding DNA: TGTGCCAGCATCGGTGGTAATCAAGAGACCCAGTACTTC.

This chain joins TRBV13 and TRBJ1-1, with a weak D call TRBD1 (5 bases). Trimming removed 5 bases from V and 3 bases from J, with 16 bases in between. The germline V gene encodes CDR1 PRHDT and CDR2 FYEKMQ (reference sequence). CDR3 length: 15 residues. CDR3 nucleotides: TGTGCCAGCAGCCCCGGGGGGGAAGGACACACTGAAGCTTTCTTT. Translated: CASSPGGEGHTEAFF.

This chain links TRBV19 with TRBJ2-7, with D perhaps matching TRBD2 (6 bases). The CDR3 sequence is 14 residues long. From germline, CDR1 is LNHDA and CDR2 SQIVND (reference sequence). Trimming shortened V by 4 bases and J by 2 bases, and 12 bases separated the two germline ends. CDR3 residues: CASSTLAGPYEQYF. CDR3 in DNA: TGTGCCAGTAGTACACTAGCCGGCCCCTACGAGCAGTACTTC.

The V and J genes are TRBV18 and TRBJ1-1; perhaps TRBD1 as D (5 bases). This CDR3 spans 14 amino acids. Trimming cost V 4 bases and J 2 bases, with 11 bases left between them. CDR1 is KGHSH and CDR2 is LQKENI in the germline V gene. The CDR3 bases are TGTGCCAGCTCACTCGGACACATCAACACTGAAGCTTTCTTT. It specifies CASSLGHINTEAFF.

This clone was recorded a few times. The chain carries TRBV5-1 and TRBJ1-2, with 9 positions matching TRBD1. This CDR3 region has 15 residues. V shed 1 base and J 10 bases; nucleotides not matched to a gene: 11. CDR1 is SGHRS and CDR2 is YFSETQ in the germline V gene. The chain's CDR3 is CASSLSPPGTGSYTF. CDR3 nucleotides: TGCGCCAGCAGCTTGTCCCCCCCCGGGACAGGGTCCTACACCTTC.

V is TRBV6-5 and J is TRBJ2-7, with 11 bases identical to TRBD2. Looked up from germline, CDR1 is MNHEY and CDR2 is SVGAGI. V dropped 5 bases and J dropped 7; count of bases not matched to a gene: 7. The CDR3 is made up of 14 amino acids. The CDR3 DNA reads TGTGCCAGCAGTCTTAGCGGGAGGGCCAGGGAGCAGTACTTC. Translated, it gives CASSLSGRAREQYF.

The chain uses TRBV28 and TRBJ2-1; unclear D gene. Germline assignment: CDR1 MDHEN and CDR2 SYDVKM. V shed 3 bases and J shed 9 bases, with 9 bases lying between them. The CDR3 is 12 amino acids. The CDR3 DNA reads TGTGCCAGCAGTTTTGTGAGTCTTGAGCAGTTCTTC. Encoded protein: CASSFVSLEQFF.

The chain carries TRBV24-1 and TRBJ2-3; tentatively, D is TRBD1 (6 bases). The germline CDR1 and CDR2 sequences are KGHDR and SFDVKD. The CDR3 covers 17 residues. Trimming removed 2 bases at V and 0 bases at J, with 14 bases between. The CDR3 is CATSDSRRGYSTDTQYF. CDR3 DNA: TGTGCCACCAGTGATTCGCGCAGGGGCTACAGCACAGATACGCAGTATTTT.

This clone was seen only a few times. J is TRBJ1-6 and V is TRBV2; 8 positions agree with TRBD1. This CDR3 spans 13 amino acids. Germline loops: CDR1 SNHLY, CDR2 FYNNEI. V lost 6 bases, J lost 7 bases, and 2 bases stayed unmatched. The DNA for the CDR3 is TGTGCCAGCAGGGGACAGGCCAATTCACCCCTCCACTTT. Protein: CASRGQANSPLHF.

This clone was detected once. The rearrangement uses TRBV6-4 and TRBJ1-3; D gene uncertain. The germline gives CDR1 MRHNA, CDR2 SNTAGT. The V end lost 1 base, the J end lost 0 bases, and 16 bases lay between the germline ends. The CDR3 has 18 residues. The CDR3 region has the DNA TGTGCCAGCAGTGACTTGTGGAGGGCTCTCCACTCTGGAAACACCATATATTTT. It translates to CASSDLWRALHSGNTIYF.

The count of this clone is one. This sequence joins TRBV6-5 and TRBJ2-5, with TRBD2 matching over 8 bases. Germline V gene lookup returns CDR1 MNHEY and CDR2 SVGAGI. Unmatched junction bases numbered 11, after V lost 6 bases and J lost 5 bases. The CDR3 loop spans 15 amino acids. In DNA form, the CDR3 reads TGTGCCAGCAGCCCAACTAGCGGTCGAGTGGAGACCCAGTACTTC. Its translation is CASSPTSGRVETQYF.

The CDR3 coding sequence is TGTGCCAGCAACAGGGGGCTCGAGGAGACCCAGTACTTC. It encodes CASNRGLEETQYF. The chain carries TRBV7-8 and TRBJ2-5, with 9 bases aligning to TRBD1. The V and J ends lost 7 bases and 5 bases, in that order; junction bases with no gene match: 5. CDR3 length equals 13 residues. Germline V gene data show CDR1 as SGHVS and CDR2 as FQNEAQ.

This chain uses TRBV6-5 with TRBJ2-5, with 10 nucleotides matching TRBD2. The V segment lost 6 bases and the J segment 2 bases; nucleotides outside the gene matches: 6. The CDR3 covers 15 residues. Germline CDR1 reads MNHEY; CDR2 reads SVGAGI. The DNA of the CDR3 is TGTGCCAGCAGGGTATTAGCGGGAGGACAAGAGACCCAGTACTTC. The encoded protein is CASRVLAGGQETQYF.

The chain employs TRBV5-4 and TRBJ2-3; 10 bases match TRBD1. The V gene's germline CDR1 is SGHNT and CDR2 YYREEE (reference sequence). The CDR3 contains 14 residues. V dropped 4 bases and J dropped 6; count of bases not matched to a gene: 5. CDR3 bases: TGTGCCAGCAGCCCGACAGGGGGCAGGGATACGCAGTATTTT. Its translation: CASSPTGGRDTQYF. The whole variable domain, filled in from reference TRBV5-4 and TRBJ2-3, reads ETGVTQSPTHLIKTRGQQVTLRCSSQSGHNTVSWYQQALGQGPQFIFQYYREEENGRGNFPPRFSGLQFPNYSSELNVNALELDDSALYLCASSPTGGRDTQYFGPGTRLTVL.

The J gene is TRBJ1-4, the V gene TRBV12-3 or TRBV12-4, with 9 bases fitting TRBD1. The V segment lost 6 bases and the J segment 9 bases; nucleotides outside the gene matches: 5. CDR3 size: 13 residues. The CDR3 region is CASRIGTGQKLFF. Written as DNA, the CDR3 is TGTGCCAGCAGGATCGGGACAGGGCAAAAACTGTTTTTT.

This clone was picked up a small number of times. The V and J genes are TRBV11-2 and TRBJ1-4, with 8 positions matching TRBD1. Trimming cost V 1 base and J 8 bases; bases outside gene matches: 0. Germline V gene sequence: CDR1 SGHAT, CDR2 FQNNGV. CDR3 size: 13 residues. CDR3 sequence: CASSLGTGEKLFF. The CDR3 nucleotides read TGTGCCAGCAGCTTAGGGACAGGGGAAAAACTGTTTTTT. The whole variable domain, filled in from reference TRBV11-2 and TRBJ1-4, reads EAGVAQSPRYKIIEKRQSVAFWCNPISGHATLYWYQQILGQGPKLLIQFQNNGVVDDSQLPKDRFSAERLKGVDSTLKIQPAKLEDSAVYLCASSLGTGEKLFFGSGTQLSVL.

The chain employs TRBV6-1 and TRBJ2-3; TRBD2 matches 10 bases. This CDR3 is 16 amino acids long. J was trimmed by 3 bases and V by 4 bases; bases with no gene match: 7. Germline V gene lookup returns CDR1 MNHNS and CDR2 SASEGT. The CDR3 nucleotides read TGTGCCAGCAGTGTTAGCGGGAGGACTTCGACAGATACGCAGTATTTT. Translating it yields CASSVSGRTSTDTQYF.

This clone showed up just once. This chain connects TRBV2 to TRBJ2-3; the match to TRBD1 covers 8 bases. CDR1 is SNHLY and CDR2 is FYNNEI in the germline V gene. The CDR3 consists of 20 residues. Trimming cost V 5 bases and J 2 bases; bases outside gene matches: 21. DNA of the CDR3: TGTGCCAGCAGTCGCCCGGGCCAGGGGGCTCGGGCCTCAATCACAGATACGCAGTATTTT. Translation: CASSRPGQGARASITDTQYF.

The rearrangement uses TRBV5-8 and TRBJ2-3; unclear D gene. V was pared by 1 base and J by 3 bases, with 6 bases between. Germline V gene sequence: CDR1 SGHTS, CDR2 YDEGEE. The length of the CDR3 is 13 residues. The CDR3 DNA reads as TGTGCCAGCAGCTTGACAGATACAGATACGCAGTATTTT. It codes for CASSLTDTDTQYF.

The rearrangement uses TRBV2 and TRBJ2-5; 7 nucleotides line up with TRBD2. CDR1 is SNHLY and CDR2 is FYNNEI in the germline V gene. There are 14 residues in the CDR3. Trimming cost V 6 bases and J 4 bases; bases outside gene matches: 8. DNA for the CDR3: TGTGCCAGCAGCCCCACGGGGGGTAGAGAGACCCAGTACTTC. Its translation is CASSPTGGRETQYF.